Presented here are 32 T cell receptor beta chains from one specimen sequenced in a study of T cell changes during pregnancy in multiple sclerosis. Profiling relied on immunoSEQ multiplex PCR, and the TCRdb table lists in-frame clones only, not all of them. The table has about 38,000 clones, 93% seen once. The starting material was CD8+ T cells from peripheral blood mononuclear cells, obtained in the third trimester of pregnancy. These TCRs come from a female donor with multiple sclerosis, enrolled in a pregnancy study.

The chain recombines TRBV7-9 with TRBJ1-5, with D possibly TRBD1 on 5 matching bases. This CDR3 has 19 residues. The V end was cut by 1 base, the J end by 0 bases, with 19 bases between. Germline-derived CDR1 and CDR2 are SEHNR and FQNEAQ (reference sequence). CDR3 region: CASSLGGTEHGYSNQPQHF. The CDR3 bases are TGTGCCAGCAGCTTAGGGGGCACGGAACATGGATATAGCAATCAGCCCCAGCATTTT. Based on the CDR3 plus reference TRBV7-9 and TRBJ1-5, the full variable domain is DTGVSQNPRHKITKRGQNVTFRCDPISEHNRLYWYRQTLGQGPEFLTYFQNEAQLEKSRLLSDRFSAERPKGSFSTLEIQRTEQGDSAMYLCASSLGGTEHGYSNQPQHFGDGTRLSIL.

In DNA, the CDR3 is TGCGCCAGCAGCCAAGAAGGATTAGCGGCCACCTACGAGCAGTACTTC. Its translation: CASSQEGLAATYEQYF. The genes are TRBV4-1 and TRBJ2-7; tentative D call: TRBD2 (6 bases). Trimming took 0 bases from V and 2 from J, leaving 14 bases between them. CDR3 size: 16 residues. Germline assignment: CDR1 MGHRA and CDR2 YSYEKL.

The rearrangement uses TRBV5-6 and TRBJ1-4; no reliable D call. Looked up from germline, CDR1 is SGHDT and CDR2 is YYEEEE. V was clipped by 1 base and J by 5 bases, with 3 bases between them. The CDR3 is 12 residues long. CDR3 coding DNA: TGTGCCAGCAGCTTGACAAATGAAAAACTGTTTTTT. It yields the protein CASSLTNEKLFF.

The V gene is TRBV4-1, the J gene TRBJ2-2; D is possibly TRBD2 (5 bases). V was trimmed by 4 bases and J by 6 bases, leaving 9 bases between them. Germline V gene lookup returns CDR1 MGHRA and CDR2 YSYEKL. The CDR3 extends over 13 amino acids. In DNA, the CDR3 is TGCGCCAGCAGCCCTCCGGGATCCGGGGAGCTGTTTTTT. Protein: CASSPPGSGELFF.

The chain joins TRBV9 to TRBJ2-1, with TRBD2 identical over 14 bases. CDR3 length: 17 residues. Unmatched junction bases numbered 7, after V lost 4 bases and J lost 4 bases. Germline loops: CDR1 SGDLS, CDR2 YYNGEE. CDR3 residues: CASSPRTSGGPYNEQFF. In DNA form, the CDR3 reads TGTGCCAGCAGCCCCCGGACTAGCGGGGGGCCTTACAATGAGCAGTTCTTC.

This chain uses TRBV5-4 with TRBJ2-1, with 7 bases aligning to TRBD2. Germline V CDR1 and CDR2: SGHNT, YYREEE (reference sequence). J gave up 5 bases and V 5 bases, and 7 bases lay outside the gene matches. The CDR3 has 14 residues. The CDR3 nucleotides read TGTGCCAGCAGAGAGGGACTAAACGACAATGAGCAGTTCTTC. Translating gives CASREGLNDNEQFF.

V and J are TRBV7-6 and TRBJ1-2, with 8 bases that match TRBD1. V gave up 5 bases and J gave up 4 bases; unmatched junction bases: 3. Germline V gene data show CDR1 as SGHVS and CDR2 as FNYEAQ. CDR3 length: 13 residues. As DNA, the CDR3 is TGTGCCAGCAGCCCTGGGACAGGCTATGGCTACACCTTC. This gives the protein CASSPGTGYGYTF.

This clone is termed medium-sized (0.01 to 0.1%). This chain links TRBV19 with TRBJ1-1; unclear D gene. The CDR3 length is 13 residues. Germline V gives CDR1 LNHDA, CDR2 SQIVND (reference sequence). V lost 2 bases and J lost 2, with 6 bases in between. DNA for the CDR3: TGTGCCAGTAGTATAAACAGTAACACTGAAGCTTTCTTT. Its protein product is CASSINSNTEAFF.

V usage is TRBV27 and J usage is TRBJ2-7; D unresolved. Trimming removed 3 bases from V and 1 base from J, with 7 bases in between. Per germline, CDR1 MNHEY and CDR2 SMNVEV (reference sequence). This CDR3 spans 13 amino acids. DNA for the CDR3: TGTGCCAGCAGTTTTGGGCGTTCCTACGAGCAGTACTTC. Amino acids: CASSFGRSYEQYF.

J is TRBJ2-1 and V is TRBV5-1; the D gene is possibly TRBD2 (5 bases). CDR1 and CDR2 (germline): SGHRS, YFSETQ. V was trimmed by 2 bases and J by 0 bases, leaving 12 bases between them. This CDR3 spans 16 amino acids. DNA of the CDR3: TGCGCCAGCAGCTTTTTTGACTATCCCTCCTACAATGAGCAGTTCTTC. It codes for CASSFFDYPSYNEQFF. Combining the CDR3 with reference TRBV5-1 and TRBJ2-1 gives the whole variable domain KAGVTQTPRYLIKTRGQQVTLSCSPISGHRSVSWYQQTPGQGLQFLFEYFSETQRNKGNFPGRFSGRQFSNSRSEMNVSTLELGDSALYLCASSFFDYPSYNEQFFGPGTRLTVL.

This clone was observed once. The J gene is TRBJ1-1, the V gene TRBV27; D not certain. V lost 4 bases and J 5 bases, leaving 5 bases between the germline ends. The CDR3 is made up of 11 amino acids. From germline, CDR1 is MNHEY and CDR2 SMNVEV (reference sequence). CDR3 bases: TGTGCCAGCAGTTCCGCGACTGAAGCTTTCTTT. It encodes CASSSATEAFF.

The chain joins TRBV10-1 to TRBJ1-4; unclear D gene. V lost 2 bases and J lost 4, with 8 bases in between. The CDR3 is made up of 14 amino acids. Germline CDR1 WNHNN, CDR2 SYGVQD (reference sequence). The CDR3 here is CASSETRINEKLFF. The CDR3 nucleotides are TGCGCCAGCAGTGAGACGAGGATTAATGAAAAACTGTTTTTT.

This sequence joins TRBV27 and TRBJ2-1; 7 bases are a match to TRBD2. CDR3 length: 14 amino acids. J was trimmed by 8 bases and V by 5 bases; bases with no gene match: 9. The germline V gene encodes CDR1 MNHEY and CDR2 SMNVEV (reference sequence). CDR3 in amino acids: CASSGTSERHEQFF. DNA of the CDR3: TGTGCCAGCAGTGGCACTAGCGAACGTCATGAGCAGTTCTTC.

The rearrangement links TRBV7-3 to TRBJ2-5; 9 bases are shared with TRBD2. V was pared by 5 bases and J by 5 bases, with 9 bases of the junction left unmatched. The CDR3 covers 15 residues. Germline V lookup: CDR1 SGHTA, CDR2 FQGTGA. The CDR3 reads CASSPWGTSWETQYF. The CDR3 DNA reads TGTGCCAGCAGCCCCTGGGGGACTAGCTGGGAGACCCAGTACTTC.

The chain carries TRBV7-9 and TRBJ1-1; weak D call: TRBD1 (5 bases). Trimming left V 2 bases short and J 5 bases short, with 6 bases between. This CDR3 is 12 amino acids long. Germline CDR1 and CDR2: SEHNR and FQNEAQ (reference sequence). CDR3 in amino acids: CASSLRGTEAFF. The DNA of the CDR3 is TGTGCCAGCAGCTTACGGGGGACTGAAGCTTTCTTT.

This clone showed up just once. The chain is built from TRBV6-1 and TRBJ2-4; D possibly corresponds to TRBD2 (5 bases). Looked up from germline, CDR1 is MNHNS and CDR2 is SASEGT. Trimming cost V 2 bases and J 5 bases, with 10 bases left between them. This CDR3 has 14 residues. CDR3 protein: CASSELASENIQYF. In nucleotides, the CDR3 is TGTGCCAGCAGTGAACTAGCCAGTGAAAACATTCAGTACTTC.

The V call is TRBV9, the J call TRBJ2-3, with 8 bases lining up with TRBD2. J gave up 2 bases and V 3 bases, and 11 bases lay outside the gene matches. Germline lookup yields CDR1 SGDLS and CDR2 YYNGEE. CDR3 length equals 17 residues. CDR3 in amino acids: CASSGLGGAGPTDTQYF. The CDR3, as DNA: TGTGCCAGCAGCGGTCTCGGGGGGGCGGGCCCCACAGATACGCAGTATTTT.

The rearrangement links TRBV6-1 to TRBJ1-5; D remains unclear. The germline CDR1 and CDR2 sequences are MNHNS and SASEGT. There are 16 residues in the CDR3. The ends were cut back, 4 bases at V and 3 bases at J, with 16 bases in the middle. The CDR3: CASSASRNGPNQPQHF. CDR3 nucleotides: TGTGCCAGCAGTGCTAGCAGGAATGGGCCCAATCAGCCCCAGCATTTT.

The chain has TRBV10-2 and TRBJ2-2; no definite D call. CDR1 and CDR2 (germline): WSHSY, SAAADI. The CDR3 sequence is 12 residues long. Between the trimmed V and J ends, which lost 6 bases and 5 bases, there was a span of 7 bases. CDR3 DNA sequence: TGCGCCAGCAGCGTCGTTACCGGGGAGCTGTTTTTT. Its translation: CASSVVTGELFF.

This chain connects TRBV13 to TRBJ2-1; 8 bases line up with TRBD1. Germline CDR1 PRHDT, CDR2 FYEKMQ (reference sequence). J gave up 6 bases and V 8 bases, and 3 bases lay outside the gene matches. CDR3 length equals 12 residues. CDR3 loop: CASGTGGNEQFF. As DNA, the CDR3 is TGTGCCAGCGGAACAGGGGGCAATGAGCAGTTCTTC.

In DNA, the CDR3 is TGTGCCAGCAGCCCCGCGGGGGCGGGGGGGCCAGATACGCAGTATTTT. Residues: CASSPAGAGGPDTQYF. V gene TRBV5-6 combines with J gene TRBJ2-3, with TRBD2 matching over 9 bases. Germline-derived CDR1 and CDR2 are SGHDT and YYEEEE. This CDR3 spans 16 amino acids. J lost 4 bases, V lost 4 bases, and 10 bases had no gene match.

The genes are TRBV5-5 and TRBJ2-1, with D possibly matching TRBD1 (6 bases). In germline, CDR1 is SGHKS, CDR2 YYEKEE (reference sequence). The CDR3 totals 11 residues. V dropped 5 bases and J dropped 8 bases, with 8 bases sitting between them. This chain's CDR3 is CASSAGDEQFF. For the CDR3, the DNA is TGTGCCAGCAGTGCAGGGGATGAGCAGTTCTTC.

The chain combines TRBV2 with TRBJ2-1; 15 bases align to TRBD2. Germline CDR1 is SNHLY and CDR2 is FYNNEI. With V trimmed by 6 bases and J by 8 bases, 5 bases remained unmatched. The CDR3 is made up of 15 amino acids. The chain's CDR3 is CASRGLAGGLDEQFF. The DNA for the CDR3 is TGTGCCAGCAGAGGACTAGCGGGGGGGCTGGATGAGCAGTTCTTC.

V usage is TRBV9 and J usage is TRBJ1-1; tentative D call: TRBD1 (5 bases). This CDR3 comprises 14 residues. CDR1 and CDR2 from the germline V gene are SGDLS and YYNGEE. V dropped 3 bases and J dropped 5 bases, with 14 bases sitting between them. This CDR3 reads CASSARGKGTEAFF. The CDR3 DNA reads as TGTGCCAGCAGCGCACGGGGGAAAGGTACTGAAGCTTTCTTT. Combining the CDR3 with reference TRBV9 and TRBJ1-1 gives the whole variable domain DSGVTQTPKHLITATGQRVTLRCSPRSGDLSVYWYQQSLDQGLQFLIQYYNGEERAKGNILERFSAQQFPDLHSELNLSSLELGDSALYFCASSARGKGTEAFFGQGTRLTVV.

In this sample, this clone turned up a few times. The chain carries TRBV5-8 and TRBJ1-5; D unresolved. The CDR3 totals 12 residues. V was shortened by 3 bases and J by 8 bases, with 9 bases between the two germline ends. The germline V gene encodes CDR1 SGHTS and CDR2 YDEGEE. CDR3 sequence: CASSSAAEPQHF. CDR3 in DNA: TGTGCCAGCAGCTCGGCGGCCGAGCCCCAGCATTTT.

This chain uses TRBV6-1 with TRBJ2-5; a possible D gene is TRBD1 (5 bases). The CDR3 runs to 15 residues. Germline CDR1 and CDR2: MNHNS and SASEGT. V shed 6 bases and J shed 11 bases, with 25 bases lying between them. CDR3 coding DNA: TGTGCCAGCAGCCTCCGACAGCCCCCCCCCTATGAGCAGTACTTC. Amino acid sequence: CASSLRQPPPYEQYF.

DNA for the CDR3: TGTGCCAGCAGCTCAGGACTTAGCGGAGATGAGCAGTTCTTC. This codes for CASSSGLSGDEQFF. The J gene is TRBJ2-1, the V gene TRBV7-8, with D possibly TRBD2 on 6 matching bases. Germline lookup yields CDR1 SGHVS and CDR2 FQNEAQ. Between the trimmed V and J ends, which lost 4 bases and 8 bases, there was a span of 15 bases. The CDR3 totals 14 residues.

The J gene is TRBJ1-6, the V gene TRBV25-1; perhaps TRBD1 as D (5 bases). The CDR3 runs 12 residues. The V and J ends lost 7 bases and 9 bases respectively, with 10 bases between them. Germline V lookup: CDR1 MGHDK, CDR2 SYGVNS. DNA for the CDR3: TGTGCCAGCAAAGGGGCCGGTTCACCCCTCCACTTT. Translation gives CASKGAGSPLHF.

J is TRBJ1-3 and V is TRBV2; D call uncertain. Germline V gene lookup returns CDR1 SNHLY and CDR2 FYNNEI. The CDR3 is 16 residues long. Trimming pared 6 bases from V and 0 bases from J, leaving 15 bases between. CDR3 sequence reads: CASSLETRRSGNTIYF. The CDR3 coding sequence is TGTGCCAGCAGCTTGGAAACCAGGCGCTCTGGAAACACCATATATTTT.

The chain has TRBV9 and TRBJ2-3; tentative D call: TRBD2 (6 bases). This CDR3 region has 15 residues. Germline V gives CDR1 SGDLS, CDR2 YYNGEE. Trimming left V 3 bases short and J 0 bases short, with 11 bases between. CDR3 amino acids: CASSGSGTSTDTQYF. The CDR3, as DNA: TGTGCCAGCAGCGGCTCCGGGACTAGCACAGATACGCAGTATTTT.

In nucleotides, the CDR3 is TGTGCCAGCAGCTTAGGAGGCTCCGGAGATACGCAGTATTTT. It codes for CASSLGGSGDTQYF. V gene TRBV7-6 combines with J gene TRBJ2-3; D uncertain. CDR3 length: 14 residues. V was trimmed by 1 base and J by 5 bases, leaving 10 bases between them. The germline CDR1 and CDR2 sequences are SGHVS and FNYEAQ.

The chain has TRBV27 and TRBJ1-2, with D hard to call. CDR3 length equals 11 residues. Germline values: CDR1 MNHEY, CDR2 SMNVEV (reference sequence). The V and J ends lost 7 bases and 4 bases respectively, with 7 bases between them. CDR3 sequence reads: CASNGVYGYTF. CDR3 sequence (DNA): TGTGCCAGCAATGGAGTCTATGGCTACACCTTC.